The rows below give T cell receptor beta chains drawn from one sample of a study of T cell responses to AZD1222 COVID-19 vaccine. Clones were read by immunoSEQ multiplex PCR, and TCRdb kept only the in-frame ones, dropping some. Of approximately 180,000 clones listed, over 85% are singletons. Sequences were derived from peripheral blood, sampled on day 0 of AZD1222 vaccination. The origin of the receptors is an adult in good health. Each CDR3 is given with its conserved first and last residue. Fields, in order: clone size, V gene, J gene, D gene, CDR3 protein, CDR3 DNA. A D gene is named only where the DNA matches it firmly. Size is omitted from some rows. Given values are once, few, many or a class for expanded clones.

>.|TRBV2|TRBJ1-1|.
CASSGTLNTEAFF
TGTGCCAGCAGTGGGACATTGAACACTGAAGCTTTCTTT
>.|TRBV10-3|TRBJ2-2|.
CAIGGNDTGELFF
TGTGCCATCGGGGGGAATGACACCGGGGAGCTGTTTTTT
>.|TRBV10-1|TRBJ1-5|.
CASSRGGNQPQHF
TGCGCCAGCAGCCGCGGGGGCAATCAGCCCCAGCATTTT
>.|TRBV12-3/TRBV12-4|TRBJ1-5|TRBD1
CASSRQGDQPQHF
TGTGCCAGCAGTCGACAGGGGGATCAGCCCCAGCATTTT
>.|TRBV20-1|TRBJ2-7|.
CSASGGLSYEQYF
TGCAGTGCTAGTGGCGGACTATCCTACGAGCAGTACTTC
>.|TRBV2|TRBJ1-5|.
CASSEGGYSNQPQHF
TGTGCCAGCAGTGAGGGAGGTTATAGCAATCAGCCCCAGCATTTT
>.|TRBV21-1|TRBJ2-7|.
CATDRQYRGVIKQYF
TGTGCCACCGATCGACAATATAGGGGGGTAATTAAGCAGTACTTC
>.|TRBV15|TRBJ1-1|.
CATSRDLAAEAFF
TGTGCCACCAGCAGAGATTTAGCGGCTGAAGCTTTCTTT
>.|TRBV27|TRBJ2-7|.
CASSWAGWNEQYF
TGTGCCAGCAGTTGGGCAGGGTGGAACGAGCAGTACTTC
>.|TRBV7-2|TRBJ2-2|.
CASRNPRSAGRRGELFF
TGTGCCAGCAGGAACCCTCGGTCGGCAGGGAGGCGCGGGGAGCTGTTTTTT
>.|TRBV5-4|TRBJ2-7|.
CASSFQLGGILEQYF
TGTGCCAGCAGCTTCCAGCTAGGCGGAATACTCGAGCAGTACTTC
>.|TRBV14|TRBJ1-1|TRBD1
CASSQETGISEAFF
TGTGCCAGCAGCCAAGAGACAGGGATTTCGGAAGCTTTCTTT
>.|TRBV7-9|TRBJ2-1|TRBD2
CASSLGDGLAEQFF
TGTGCCAGCAGCTTAGGCGACGGACTAGCCGAGCAGTTCTTC
>.|TRBV21-1|TRBJ2-3|.
CASSGYRKNTQYF
TGTGCCAGCAGCGGGTACAGGAAAAATACGCAGTATTTT
>.|TRBV7-9|TRBJ1-4|TRBD1
CASSLDTGGIEKLFF
TGTGCCAGCAGCTTAGATACAGGGGGAATTGAAAAACTGTTTTTT
>.|TRBV3-1/TRBV3-2|TRBJ2-5|.
CASTLGETQYF
TGTGCCAGCACTCTTGGGGAGACCCAGTACTTC
>.|TRBV14|TRBJ2-3|.
CASSQFASQAGTDTQYF
TGTGCCAGCAGCCAGTTTGCGAGCCAGGCGGGCACAGATACGCAGTATTTT
>.|TRBV5-1|TRBJ2-7|.
CASSSQGYEQYF
TGCGCCAGCAGCTCACAGGGCTACGAGCAGTACTTC
>.|TRBV5-1|TRBJ2-2|.
CASSPLSEPTGELFF
TGCGCCAGCAGCCCCCTCTCGGAGCCTACCGGGGAGCTGTTTTTT
>.|TRBV2|TRBJ1-5|TRBD1
CASSEYIGQGAGNQPQHF
TGTGCCAGCAGTGAATATATAGGACAGGGGGCAGGCAATCAGCCCCAGCATTTT
>.|TRBV6-5|TRBJ1-1|.
CASIRWEVTEAFF
TGTGCCAGCATTCGGTGGGAGGTTACTGAAGCTTTCTTT
>.|TRBV6-5|TRBJ1-2|.
CASSRGTFYGYTF
TGTGCCAGCAGTCGCGGGACATTCTATGGCTACACCTTC
>.|TRBV24-1|TRBJ2-5|.
CATSDLRDGETQYF
TGTGCCACCAGTGATTTAAGAGACGGAGAGACCCAGTACTTC
>.|TRBV5-1|TRBJ1-1|.
CASSVGGTDTEAFF
TGCGCCAGCAGCGTGGGGGGGACCGACACTGAAGCTTTCTTT
>.|TRBV2|TRBJ1-1|.
CASTRTNTEAFF
TGTGCCAGCACTAGAACGAACACTGAAGCTTTCTTT
>.|TRBV7-9|TRBJ1-1|.
CASSPGEGRTEAFF
TGTGCCAGCAGCCCCGGGGAGGGTCGGACTGAAGCTTTCTTT
>once|TRBV10-1|TRBJ1-1|.
CASSESPRVNTEAFF
TGCGCCAGCAGTGAGTCTCCCCGGGTGAACACTGAAGCTTTCTTT
>.|TRBV5-1|TRBJ2-3|.
CASALEGGPDTQYF
TGCGCCAGCGCGCTTGAAGGAGGGCCAGATACGCAGTATTTT
>.|TRBV18|TRBJ1-5|TRBD1
CASSPRQGAQPQHF
TGTGCCAGCTCACCAAGGCAGGGGGCTCAGCCCCAGCATTTT
>.|TRBV6-5|TRBJ2-1|.
CASKAGRNEQFF
TGTGCCAGCAAGGCAGGACGGAATGAGCAGTTCTTC
>.|TRBV5-1|TRBJ1-1|.
CASSLAAGNTEAFF
TGCGCCAGCAGCTTGGCCGCCGGGAACACTGAAGCTTTCTTT
>.|TRBV6-5|TRBJ1-4|.
CASTEGSTNEKLFF
TGTGCCAGCACCGAAGGGTCCACTAATGAAAAACTGTTTTTT
>.|TRBV19|TRBJ1-3|.
CASTPGVGNTIYF
TGTGCCAGTACACCAGGGGTTGGAAACACCATATATTTT
>.|TRBV19|TRBJ1-1|TRBD1
CASSHLALDRTNEAFF
TGTGCCAGTAGTCACTTAGCCTTGGACAGGACAAACGAGGCTTTCTTT
>.|TRBV6-5|TRBJ1-4|.
CASRVGTDEKLFF
TGTGCCAGCAGGGTCGGGACGGATGAAAAACTGTTTTTT
>.|TRBV9|TRBJ2-1|.
CASSGPGFEQFF
TGTGCCAGCAGCGGCCCCGGGTTTGAGCAGTTCTTC
>.|TRBV7-9|TRBJ1-1|TRBD1
CASSNGQGMNTEAFF
TGTGCCAGCAGCAACGGACAGGGTATGAACACTGAAGCTTTCTTT